A single T cell receptor (beta chain) is shown here with its context. The data originate from a study of blood T cell repertoires in COVID-19. Background on the study: Samples representing acute and convalescent COVID-19 were sourced from the United States, Italy and Spain.

Participants were aged roughly 18 to 90 years from around 25 US areas. Which cohort a participant joined came from the clinical history participants gave. V shed 2 bases and J 0 bases; nucleotides not matched to a gene: 5. CDR1 and CDR2 from the germline V gene are SGDLS and YYNGEE. The CDR3 covers 16 residues. Original data processing: Nucleated cell number was recorded as an estimate derived from reference gene primer amplification. Libraries were prepared by immunoSEQ multiplex PCR; TCRdb keeps only in-frame clonotypes and omits some of them. V, J and clone size are those of that table, while D and trimming were read from the DNA. The sample lists 350,000 or so clones; 80% to 90% were seen once.

The clonotype was recovered from a woman aged 40 to 50 with acute COVID-19. What was sequenced was PBMCs or T cells enriched from blood (not recorded which). The V call is TRBV9, the J call TRBJ2-3, with 8 bases that match TRBD2. In nucleotides, the CDR3 is TGTGCCAGCAGCGTTAGTCCTAGCGGGAGCACAGATACGCAGTATTTT. It codes for CASSVSPSGSTDTQYF.